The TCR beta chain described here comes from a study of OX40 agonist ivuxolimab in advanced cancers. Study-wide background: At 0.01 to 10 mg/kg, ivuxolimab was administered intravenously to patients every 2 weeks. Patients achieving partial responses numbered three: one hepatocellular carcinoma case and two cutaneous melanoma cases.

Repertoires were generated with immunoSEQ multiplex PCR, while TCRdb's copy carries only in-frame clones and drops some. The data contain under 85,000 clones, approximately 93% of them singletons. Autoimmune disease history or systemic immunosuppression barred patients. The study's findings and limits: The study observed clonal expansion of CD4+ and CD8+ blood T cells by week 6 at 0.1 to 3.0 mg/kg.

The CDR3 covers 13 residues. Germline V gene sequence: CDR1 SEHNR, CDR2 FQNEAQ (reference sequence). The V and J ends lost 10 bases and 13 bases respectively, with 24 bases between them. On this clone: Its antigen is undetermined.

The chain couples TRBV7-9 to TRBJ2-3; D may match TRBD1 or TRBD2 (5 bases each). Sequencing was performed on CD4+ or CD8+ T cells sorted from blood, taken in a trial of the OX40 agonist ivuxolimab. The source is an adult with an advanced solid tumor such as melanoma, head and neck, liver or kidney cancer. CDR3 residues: CAITRGPPHPEYF. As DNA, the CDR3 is TGTGCCATTACGAGGGGCCCCCCCCACCCAGAGTATTTT.